This T cell receptor beta chain was sequenced during a study of human T cells and chemical hapten exposure. Via MiXCR, TCRdb re-called the RACE reads, giving one row per CDR3 protein. The repertoire consists of 35,000 to 45,000 distinct CDR3 sequences, with roughly 12% occurring once and the leading ten covering roughly 2.5%. This clonotype was seen many times. What it binds is not known. Findings and limits, study-wide: Having alopecia, the donors may differ immunologically from healthy people.

Trimming removed 3 bases from V and 0 bases from J, with 18 bases in between. The CDR3 loop spans 18 amino acids. Germline assignment: CDR1 DFQATT and CDR2 SNEGSKA (reference sequence). As to time point: patch test 3, about 24 weeks after DPC sensitization. Regarding treatment: therapeutic diphenylcyclopropenone sensitization with weekly scalp DPC. Total RNA was isolated from whole blood that had not been fractionated. This chain links TRBV20-1 with TRBJ2-6; D remains ambiguous. This receptor was taken from a woman between 35 and 50 years old with alopecia areata. Some clones in this sample may be carry-over from other donors' samples. Sequencing used whole blood, obtained in connection with sensitization to the hapten diphenylcyclopropenone (DPC). CDR3: CSASARSSVNSGANVLTF. The CDR3 region has the DNA TGCAGTGCTAGCGCCCGGAGTTCCGTCAACTCTGGGGCCAACGTCCTGACTTTC.